A single sample is the source of the 27 T cell receptor beta chains below, sequenced in a study of blood T cell repertoires in COVID-19. Produced via immunoSEQ multiplex PCR; TCRdb's table is partial and in-frame only. The sample records some 130,000 clones, 86% being singletons. The sequenced sample consisted of peripheral blood. These receptors originate from a woman in her seventies with COVID-19, enrolled during active disease.

The gene calls are TRBV15 and TRBJ2-1; the D gene is possibly TRBD2 (6 bases). Germline assignment: CDR1 LNHNV and CDR2 YYDKDF (reference sequence). The V end lost 0 bases, the J end lost 1 base, and 13 bases lay between the germline ends. The CDR3 has 17 residues. The CDR3 region has the DNA TGTGCCACCAGCAGAGATTCATCTGGAGGGTCCTACAATGAGCAGTTCTTC. Amino acids: CATSRDSSGGSYNEQFF.

The CDR3 here is CAWSPIAGPQYF. The CDR3 coding sequence is TGTGCCTGGTCCCCCATAGCGGGGCCGCAGTATTTT. V is TRBV30 and J is TRBJ2-3, with 8 bases aligning to TRBD2. This CDR3 is 12 amino acids long. J gave up 10 bases and V 5 bases, and 8 bases lay outside the gene matches. Germline lookup yields CDR1 GTSNPN and CDR2 SVGIG (reference sequence).

V and J are TRBV7-3 and TRBJ2-7; 9 bases align to TRBD1. CDR1 is SGHTA and CDR2 is FQGTGA in the germline V gene. This CDR3 comprises 15 residues. Trimming cost V 5 bases and J 0 bases; bases outside gene matches: 5. CDR3: CASSGGQGSSYEQYF. CDR3 nucleotide sequence: TGTGCCAGCAGCGGGGGACAGGGAAGCTCCTACGAGCAGTACTTC.

The CDR3: CASSQSRSTEAFF. In DNA, the CDR3 is TGTGCCAGCAGCCAATCACGTAGCACTGAAGCTTTCTTT. The chain combines TRBV16 with TRBJ1-1; no clear D. Germline V gene sequence: CDR1 KGHSY, CDR2 FQNENV. The CDR3 is 13 residues long. With 0 bases removed from V and 4 bases from J, the gap between germline ends came to 6 bases.

This chain links TRBV30 with TRBJ2-7, with a possible D match to TRBD1 (6 bases). From germline, CDR1 is GTSNPN and CDR2 SVGIG (reference sequence). This CDR3 is 12 amino acids long. V was trimmed by 4 bases and J by 5 bases, leaving 12 bases between them. The CDR3 nucleotides are TGTGCCTGGAAAGCAGGGGTCCACGAGCAGTACTTC. Translation gives CAWKAGVHEQYF. Full variable domain (outside the CDR3, taken from reference TRBV30 and TRBJ2-7): SQTIHQWPATLVQPVGSPLSLECTVEGTSNPNLYWYRQAAGRGLQLLFYSVGIGQISSEVPQNLSASRPQDRQFILSSKKLLLSDSGFYLCAWKAGVHEQYFGPGTRLTVT.

Turning to this clone: Likely a read error: the CDR3 ends without its conserved phenylalanine or tryptophan. The limits of the CDR3 on the DNA are not certain, so only TCRdb's listed CDR3 is given. The chain carries TRBV5-4 and TRBJ1-1; the D call in the table, TRBD1, was not verified against the DNA. The CDR3 spans 11 residues, counting both ends. CDR1 and CDR2 (germline): SGHNT, YYREEE (reference sequence). Here the CDR3 reads CASSSQGAVIL.

This rearrangement joins TRBV3-1 (or the pseudogene TRBV3-2) to TRBJ1-1, with no clear D. Germline assignment: CDR1 LGHDT and CDR2 YNNKEL (reference sequence). The CDR3 runs 13 residues. Trimming left V 7 bases short and J 7 bases short, with 16 bases between. CDR3 bases: TGTGCCAGCACCTCCCGCCTCGGGGTTGAAGCTTTCTTT. It yields the protein CASTSRLGVEAFF.

This clone was counted once. The chain has TRBV11-3 and TRBJ2-2; D possibly corresponds to TRBD2 (7 bases). CDR1 is SGHNT and CDR2 is YENEEA in the germline V gene. This CDR3 is built from 16 residues. V was cut by 1 base and J by 6 bases, with 15 bases left in between. The CDR3 DNA reads TGTGCCAGCAGCTTAGTGGGGGGGCTTGAGTCCGGGGAGCTGTTTTTT. Its translation: CASSLVGGLESGELFF.

The J gene is TRBJ2-2, the V gene TRBV6-9; D is possibly TRBD2 (6 bases). The V and J ends lost 5 bases and 1 base respectively, with 20 bases between them. This CDR3 is built from 18 residues. Per the germline V gene, CDR1 is MNHGY and CDR2 is SVAAGI. The CDR3, as DNA: TGTGCCAGCAGTCCCCCCGAAGGAGGGGCGCGGAACACCGGGGAGCTGTTTTTT. This encodes CASSPPEGGARNTGELFF.

This clone turned up a few times. The V and J genes are TRBV7-3 and TRBJ1-2, with D tentatively TRBD1 (5 bases). Germline lookup yields CDR1 SGHTA and CDR2 FQGTGA. V was clipped by 2 bases and J by 8 bases, with 21 bases between them. CDR3 length equals 16 residues. CDR3 in DNA: TGTGCCAGCAGCTTAGACGGGGGATCTACTACGCGGGGCTACACCTTC. This translates into CASSLDGGSTTRGYTF. The variable domain in full, with the rest retrieved from reference TRBV7-3 and TRBJ1-2, is GAGVSQTPSNKVTEKGKYVELRCDPISGHTALYWYRQSLGQGPEFLIYFQGTGAADDSGLPNDRFFAVRPEGSVSTLKIQRTERGDSAVYLCASSLDGGSTTRGYTFGSGTRLTVV.

This chain connects TRBV28 to TRBJ2-5; TRBD1 might be the D (5 bases). Germline CDR1 MDHEN, CDR2 SYDVKM. The V end lost 6 bases, the J end lost 2 bases, and 13 bases lay between the germline ends. The CDR3 covers 14 residues. DNA for the CDR3: TGTGCCAGCAGCCTTAGGGCAGGGCAAGAGACCCAGTACTTC. It encodes CASSLRAGQETQYF. The full variable domain, completed using reference TRBV28 and TRBJ2-5, is DVKVTQSSRYLVKRTGEKVFLECVQDMDHENMFWYRQDPGLGLRLIYFSYDVKMKEKGDIPEGYSVSREKKERFSLILESASTNQTSMYLCASSLRAGQETQYFGPGTRLLVL.

This chain connects TRBV7-9 to TRBJ1-3; D uncertain. CDR1 SEHNR and CDR2 FQNEAQ come from the germline V gene (reference sequence). Trimming took off 3 bases at V and 0 bases at J, with 12 bases between the two ends. CDR3 length: 16 residues. The CDR3, as DNA: TGTGCCAGCAGCTTGGCCGACTGGAACTCTGGAAACACCATATATTTT. It encodes CASSLADWNSGNTIYF.

This sequence joins TRBV3-1 (or the pseudogene TRBV3-2) and TRBJ1-1, with D unresolved. The germline V gene encodes CDR1 LGHDT and CDR2 YNNKEL (reference sequence). Trimming took off 1 base at V and 9 bases at J, with 15 bases between the two ends. The CDR3 consists of 14 residues. CDR3 sequence reads: CASSQGRLGNKAFF. The CDR3 DNA reads as TGTGCCAGCAGCCAAGGACGACTCGGGAATAAAGCTTTCTTT.

This chain connects TRBV7-9 to TRBJ2-1; 8 bases line up with TRBD1. Looked up from germline, CDR1 is SEHNR and CDR2 is FQNEAQ (reference sequence). The CDR3 sequence is 13 residues long. The ends lost 10 bases at V and 3 bases at J; junction bases unmatched: 5. The CDR3 region is CATTGQDYNEQFF. Written as DNA, the CDR3 is TGTGCCACCACGGGACAGGACTACAATGAGCAGTTCTTC. Full variable domain (outside the CDR3, taken from reference TRBV7-9 and TRBJ2-1): DTGVSQNPRHKITKRGQNVTFRCDPISEHNRLYWYRQTLGQGPEFLTYFQNEAQLEKSRLLSDRFSAERPKGSFSTLEIQRTEQGDSAMYLCATTGQDYNEQFFGPGTRLTVL.

This clone was picked up a small number of times. This rearrangement joins TRBV7-9 to TRBJ1-5, with 10 bases aligning to TRBD1. CDR3 length: 15 amino acids. Germline values: CDR1 SEHNR, CDR2 FQNEAQ (reference sequence). Trimming took 4 bases from V and 3 from J; bases not matched to a gene: 3. This CDR3 is CASSSGQGFNQPQHF. CDR3 coding DNA: TGTGCCAGCAGCTCGGGACAGGGGTTCAATCAGCCCCAGCATTTT.

V and J are TRBV6-5 and TRBJ2-5, with 9 positions matching TRBD1. The CDR3 loop spans 15 amino acids. Germline CDR1 MNHEY, CDR2 SVGAGI. The V segment lost 5 bases and the J segment 4 bases; nucleotides outside the gene matches: 8. The CDR3, as DNA: TGTGCCAGCAGTCACGGACAGGGGATGGGAGAGACCCAGTACTTC. Translating it yields CASSHGQGMGETQYF.

CDR3 sequence (DNA): TGCGCCAGCAGCTTGGCAATGTTAGCGTATGGCTACACCTTC. Translated: CASSLAMLAYGYTF. The chain uses TRBV5-1 and TRBJ1-2; D not resolved. CDR1 is SGHRS, CDR2 YFSETQ, per germline. There are 14 residues in the CDR3. The V end lost 0 bases, the J end lost 5 bases, and 11 bases lay between the germline ends.

This chain joins TRBV19 and TRBJ2-7; TRBD2 matches at 10 bases. With V trimmed by 5 bases and J by 2 bases, 3 bases remained unmatched. The CDR3 extends over 14 amino acids. The V gene's germline CDR1 is LNHDA and CDR2 SQIVND (reference sequence). CDR3 DNA: TGTGCCAGTAGTGCGCTAGCGGGGGCCTACGAGCAGTACTTC. Translating gives CASSALAGAYEQYF.

In its sample, this clone was seen once. The CDR3: CASSVLLFAGSDGSTEAFF. Here the CDR3 DNA reads TGTGCCAGCAGTGTACTTCTCTTTGCTGGGTCGGATGGGAGCACTGAAGCTTTCTTT. V usage is TRBV6-1 and J usage is TRBJ1-1; unclear D gene. V lost 4 bases and J 4 bases, leaving 28 bases between the germline ends. The CDR3 contains 19 residues. Per germline, CDR1 MNHNS and CDR2 SASEGT.

The chain couples TRBV6-2 or TRBV6-3 to TRBJ2-3; 8 positions agree with TRBD2. With V trimmed by 2 bases and J by 2 bases, 15 bases remained unmatched. The length of the CDR3 is 19 residues. Germline lookup yields CDR1 MNHEY and CDR2 SVGEGT. The CDR3: CASSYRLIGGADLTDTQYF. The CDR3 region has the DNA TGTGCCAGCAGTTACCGCCTGATCGGGGGGGCCGATCTCACAGATACGCAGTATTTT.

The chain links TRBV7-9 to TRBJ1-1; no reliable D call. The CDR3 contains 15 residues. V gave up 0 bases and J gave up 0 bases, with 8 bases separating them. Germline lookup yields CDR1 SEHNR and CDR2 FQNEAQ (reference sequence). For the CDR3, the DNA is TGTGCCAGCAGCTTAGCGCTGGGAGTGAACACTGAAGCTTTCTTT. Protein sequence: CASSLALGVNTEAFF.

The chain has TRBV2 and TRBJ2-7; perhaps TRBD1 as D (5 bases). V was clipped by 5 bases and J by 13 bases, with 18 bases between them. This CDR3 has 12 residues. CDR1 SNHLY and CDR2 FYNNEI come from the germline V gene. CDR3 protein: CASSLQGIVLYF. DNA for the CDR3: TGTGCCAGCAGTCTTCAGGGAATCGTCCTATACTTC.

The DNA of the CDR3 is TGTGCCAGCAGTGAACGAAGCGGGGGGGCCGTTAATGAGCAGTTCTTC. Protein product: CASSERSGGAVNEQFF. The chain combines TRBV2 with TRBJ2-1, with 10 positions matching TRBD2. In germline, CDR1 is SNHLY, CDR2 FYNNEI. This CDR3 is built from 16 residues. V was pared by 2 bases and J by 7 bases, with 8 bases of the junction left unmatched.

This chain joins TRBV7-2 and TRBJ1-6; no reliable D call. Germline CDR1 SGHTA, CDR2 FQGNSA. The germline V and J ends were trimmed by 5 bases and 4 bases, with 12 bases remaining between them. This CDR3 has 15 amino acids. The CDR3 DNA follows: TGTGCCAGCAGCAGCGGACGGTCATATAATTCACCCCTCCACTTT. Its translation: CASSSGRSYNSPLHF.

The rearrangement joins TRBV30 to TRBJ2-7; D may be TRBD1 (6 bases). CDR1 GTSNPN and CDR2 SVGIG come from the germline V gene (reference sequence). The V gene lost 3 bases and the J gene lost 5 bases, with 11 bases spanning the gap. This CDR3 has 12 amino acids. The CDR3 sequence is CAWSRQVNEQYF. The CDR3, as DNA: TGTGCCTGGAGCCGACAGGTAAACGAGCAGTACTTC.

The rearrangement uses TRBV9 and TRBJ1-1; TRBD1 might be the D (5 bases). Deletions cut 4 bases from V and 1 base from J, with 17 bases between. Per germline, CDR1 SGDLS and CDR2 YYNGEE. The CDR3 sequence is 16 residues long. CDR3 residues: CASSRGDGLTNTEAFF. CDR3 nucleotide sequence: TGTGCCAGCAGCCGGGGGGACGGGCTCACGAACACTGAAGCTTTCTTT.

This clone was seen only once. The rearrangement links TRBV3-1 (or the pseudogene TRBV3-2) to TRBJ2-3; D is perhaps TRBD2 (5 bases). The germline CDR1 and CDR2 sequences are LGHDT and YNNKEL (reference sequence). The CDR3 is made up of 15 amino acids. The V and J ends lost 5 bases and 4 bases respectively, with 16 bases between them. The CDR3: CASSSRAIFADTQYF. CDR3 nucleotides: TGTGCCAGCAGCTCGCGGGCCATCTTCGCAGATACGCAGTATTTT.